This paragraph reports one T cell receptor (beta chain). Its antigen is unidentified. This CDR3 has 16 amino acids. Trimming took 4 bases from V and 0 from J, leaving 13 bases between them. The germline V gene encodes CDR1 SGHRS and CDR2 YFSETQ. The source of the sample is a study of T cell responses to AZD1222 COVID-19 vaccine. General study findings and limits: Spike regions recognized by vaccine-associated CD4 TCRs spanned the protein, led by 160-218 and 743-854. The peak T cell response came first, and repertoires were sampled only after it. At baseline, just six AZD1222 recipients tested seropositive. Spike-specific TCR breadth rose after two AZD1222 doses, and depth rose as well.

Clones were sequenced by immunoSEQ multiplex PCR, and TCRdb holds only the in-frame ones, with some missing. The sample holds about 83,000 clones, roughly 83% seen once. This chain joins TRBV5-1 and TRBJ2-2; a possible D gene is TRBD1 (6 bases). Sequenced material: peripheral blood, taken on day 0 of AZD1222 vaccination. The clonotype originates from an adult in good health. The CDR3 coding sequence is TGCGCCAGCAGCCCGTTGACAGGTTCGAACACCGGGGAGCTGTTTTTT. Translation gives CASSPLTGSNTGELFF.